The count of the clone carrying this T cell receptor beta chain is one. Its specificity is unknown. This entry is derived from a study of CD8 T cells in Susac syndrome. Findings of the study overall: The authors acknowledged that their TCR sequencing and HLA analysis involved a relatively small number of individuals.

The T cells that were sequenced for TCR beta were CD8+ and CD4+ cells from blood. There are 13 residues in the CDR3. Germline assignment: CDR1 LNHDA and CDR2 SQIVND (reference sequence). The junction had 3 bases not matched to a gene; V was cut back by 6 bases and J by 4 bases. The RNA input was roughly 0.45 to 1 ug, and it was reverse transcribed with random hexamers. Across 54 Vbeta and 13 Jbeta, TCR beta CDR3 was amplified with immunoSEQ multiplex PCR. In TCRdb, the immunoSEQ multiplex PCR reads were re-called with MiXCR into one record per CDR3 protein. The repertoire holds hundreds of thousands of distinct CDR3 sequences, 95% seen once, with roughly 0.1% in the top ten.

The rearrangement links TRBV19 to TRBJ1-2; 9 bases align to TRBD1. The sample taken for sequencing was CD4+ T cells from PBMCs. This clonotype was obtained from a human donor with multiple sclerosis. CDR3 sequence: CASRDRGIYGYTF. In DNA form, the CDR3 reads TGTGCCAGTAGGGACAGGGGTATCTATGGCTACACCTTC.